The clone carrying this T cell receptor beta chain was recorded at least ten times. This CDR3 spans 16 amino acids. Trimming cost V 4 bases and J 3 bases, with 15 bases left between them. Per germline, CDR1 KGHDR and CDR2 SFDVKD. MiXCR was run by TCRdb on the RT-PCR reads, yielding one entry per CDR3 protein. The sample lists more than 600,000 distinct CDR3 sequences, 14% seen once, with 3.6% in the top ten. Sequencing input: memory CD4+ T cells from blood. The TCR comes from a female donor in good health, serving as a healthy control. V usage is TRBV24-1 and J usage is TRBJ2-1; the D gene is possibly TRBD2 (6 bases). CDR3 sequence reads: CATSDRSGAVYNEQFF. The CDR3, as DNA: TGTGCCACCAGTGACCGTAGCGGAGCCGTCTACAATGAGCAGTTCTTC.